This record covers a single TCR beta chain. Assay: immunoSEQ multiplex PCR; the TCRdb copy retains only in-frame clones and omits some. Of some 74,000 clones in the sample, about 94% were seen once. The CDR3 covers 14 residues. The V and J ends lost 7 bases and 2 bases, in that order; junction bases with no gene match: 2. Germline CDR1 SNHLY, CDR2 FYNNEI. This record comes from a study of OX40 agonist ivuxolimab in advanced cancers. Study-wide context: Patients' therapy was ivuxolimab, an antibody that acts as an agonist of OX40 (CD134).

This chain connects TRBV2 to TRBJ2-7; 13 bases agree with TRBD2. The sample was CD4+ or CD8+ T cells sorted from blood, taken in a trial of the OX40 agonist ivuxolimab. The sequence came from an adult with an advanced solid tumor such as melanoma, head and neck, liver or kidney cancer. DNA of the CDR3: TGTGCCAGCACCGGGACTAGCGGGGCCTACGAGCAGTACTTC. Translation gives CASTGTSGAYEQYF.